These 29 T cell receptor beta chains came from one sample sequenced in a study of T-cell reconstitution after alpha-beta-depleted transplantation in children. Unique molecular identifiers were incorporated when the TCRbeta library was constructed. TCRdb reprocessed the PCR reads via MiXCR and lists one record per CDR3 protein. In the table there are 530,000 or so distinct CDR3 sequences, over 25% of which are singletons. The material was PBMCs, obtained before TCRalphabeta/CD19-depleted stem cell transplant. The receptors were sampled from a boy under two years old with Wiskott-Aldrich syndrome, due to receive a stem cell transplant.

In this sample, this clonotype turned up a few times. This rearrangement joins TRBV10-3 to TRBJ2-7; D uncertain. V was clipped by 3 bases and J by 6 bases, with 12 bases between them. CDR1 ENHRY and CDR2 SYGVKD come from the germline V gene. The length of the CDR3 is 13 residues. CDR3 in DNA: TGTGCCATCAGTGACTTGGCCGGTAGCGAGCAGTACTTC. The encoded protein is CAISDLAGSEQYF.

This clonotype was recorded a few times. The CDR3 spells CASSLVSGRANEQYF. The CDR3 DNA reads TGCGCCAGCAGCTTGGTTAGCGGGAGGGCGAACGAGCAGTACTTC. The genes are TRBV5-1 and TRBJ2-7; 11 positions agree with TRBD2. Looked up from germline, CDR1 is SGHRS and CDR2 is YFSETQ. The junction had 4 bases not matched to a gene; V was cut back by 0 bases and J by 5 bases. The CDR3 covers 15 residues. Variable domain in full (rest from reference TRBV5-1 and TRBJ2-7): KAGVTQTPRYLIKTRGQQVTLSCSPISGHRSVSWYQQTPGQGLQFLFEYFSETQRNKGNFPGRFSGRQFSNSRSEMNVSTLELGDSALYLCASSLVSGRANEQYFGPGTRLTVT.

The chain uses TRBV5-1 and TRBJ1-1; perhaps TRBD1 as D (6 bases). Deletions cut 0 bases from V and 5 bases from J, with 14 bases between. This CDR3 is built from 15 residues. Germline V gene lookup returns CDR1 SGHRS and CDR2 YFSETQ. CDR3 sequence: CASSLGYGTSTEAFF. The CDR3 DNA reads TGCGCCAGCAGCTTGGGGTATGGGACATCAACTGAAGCTTTCTTT.

The chain recombines TRBV5-1 with TRBJ2-5, with a weak D call TRBD2 (6 bases). Germline V gene lookup returns CDR1 SGHRS and CDR2 YFSETQ. This CDR3 is 16 amino acids long. V dropped 0 bases and J dropped 5 bases, with 17 bases sitting between them. CDR3 region: CASSLGDGGTAETQYF. CDR3 nucleotides: TGCGCCAGCAGCTTGGGGGACGGGGGTACGGCGGAGACCCAGTACTTC.

This clonotype has more than one count but fewer than ten. The V call is TRBV6-1, the J call TRBJ1-1; a weak D match, TRBD1 (5 bases). V lost 2 bases and J lost 0, with 19 bases in between. CDR1 and CDR2 from the germline V gene are MNHNS and SASEGT. The CDR3 extends over 18 amino acids. The CDR3 DNA reads as TGTGCCAGCAGTGAAAACGGGGCCCGGGGCCCCCTGAACACTGAAGCTTTCTTT. Encoded protein: CASSENGARGPLNTEAFF.

V and J are TRBV4-1 and TRBJ2-7; 9 positions agree with TRBD2. The germline V gene encodes CDR1 MGHRA and CDR2 YSYEKL. The V segment lost 1 base and the J segment 4 bases; nucleotides outside the gene matches: 5. The CDR3 extends over 15 amino acids. CDR3 in amino acids: CASSQVSGSTYEQYF. CDR3 nucleotides: TGCGCCAGCAGCCAAGTTAGCGGGAGTACGTACGAGCAGTACTTC.

Comment on this clonotype: The junction differs from germline at one of its ends, possibly a read error. The rearrangement joins TRBV15 to TRBJ2-1; the D gene could be TRBD1 or TRBD2 (5 bases each). Germline V gene lookup returns CDR1 LNHNV and CDR2 YYDKDF (reference sequence). CDR3 length: 15 amino acids. CDR3 residues: CATSGDGATYNEQFF. CDR3 DNA: TGTGCCACCAGCGGAGACGGGGCCACCTACAATGAGCAGTTCTTC.

This clonotype has more than one count but fewer than ten. The V and J genes are TRBV5-1 and TRBJ2-5, with D uncertain. The V and J ends lost 4 bases and 1 base respectively, with 14 bases between them. There are 15 residues in the CDR3. The germline gives CDR1 SGHRS, CDR2 YFSETQ. CDR3 coding DNA: TGCGCCAGCAGCCGCCCAACAGTAACCCAAGAGACCCAGTACTTC. It is translated as CASSRPTVTQETQYF.

For the CDR3, the DNA is TGCGCCAGCAGCTCCACGGGACAGGGGTACGAGCAGTACTTC. Residues: CASSSTGQGYEQYF. The rearrangement uses TRBV5-1 and TRBJ2-7; 10 positions agree with TRBD1. J was trimmed by 4 bases and V by 3 bases; bases with no gene match: 4. The CDR3 loop spans 14 amino acids. Germline loops: CDR1 SGHRS, CDR2 YFSETQ.

The V gene is TRBV20-1, the J gene TRBJ1-5, with D unclear. The CDR3 is 13 amino acids. CDR1 is DFQATT and CDR2 is SNEGSKA in the germline V gene (reference sequence). V lost 0 bases to trimming and J lost 5 bases, with 8 bases between them. The CDR3 protein is CSARELGHQPQHF. CDR3 coding DNA: TGCAGTGCTAGAGAACTAGGGCATCAGCCCCAGCATTTT.

This clonotype was seen a few times. This sequence joins TRBV29-1 and TRBJ2-1, with 9 positions matching TRBD2. This CDR3 has 14 amino acids. Germline V gene lookup returns CDR1 SQVTM and CDR2 ANQGSEA. V lost 1 base, J lost 6 bases, and 4 bases stayed unmatched. The CDR3: CSVEAGGRANEQFF. The CDR3 coding sequence is TGCAGCGTTGAAGCTGGCGGGAGGGCCAATGAGCAGTTCTTC.

The chain employs TRBV12-3 or TRBV12-4 and TRBJ2-3; D possibly corresponds to TRBD1 (5 bases). The CDR3 length is 16 residues. Trimming removed 5 bases from V and 0 bases from J, with 15 bases in between. CDR3 sequence: CASSPQGGLSTDTQYF. In nucleotides, the CDR3 is TGTGCCAGCAGTCCCCAGGGCGGTCTTAGCACAGATACGCAGTATTTT.

This clonotype was seen more than once but under ten times. The chain has TRBV20-1 and TRBJ2-1, with D uncertain. The V gene's germline CDR1 is DFQATT and CDR2 SNEGSKA (reference sequence). The CDR3 spans 16 residues. V shed 1 base and J shed 0 bases, with 13 bases lying between them. CDR3 nucleotide sequence: TGCAGTGCTAGAGTCCAACCCCGTAGCTCCTACAATGAGCAGTTCTTC. Translation gives CSARVQPRSSYNEQFF.

V is TRBV20-1 and J is TRBJ2-1; TRBD2 agrees at 9 bases. Trimming removed 5 bases from V and 2 bases from J; junction bases left unmatched: 4. The CDR3 covers 14 residues. Germline lookup yields CDR1 DFQATT and CDR2 SNEGSKA (reference sequence). The CDR3 sequence: CSARTSVTYNEQFF. As DNA, the CDR3 is TGCAGTGCTCGGACTAGCGTAACCTACAATGAGCAGTTCTTC.

The rearrangement uses TRBV5-1 and TRBJ1-1; D remains ambiguous. CDR1 and CDR2 from the germline V gene are SGHRS and YFSETQ. CDR3 size: 14 residues. V lost 6 bases and J lost 2, with 14 bases in between. CDR3 DNA: TGCGCCAGCATGGTTTCTCTGGGAAACACTGAAGCTTTCTTT. This codes for CASMVSLGNTEAFF. Together with reference TRBV5-1 and TRBJ1-1, the CDR3 gives the full variable domain: KAGVTQTPRYLIKTRGQQVTLSCSPISGHRSVSWYQQTPGQGLQFLFEYFSETQRNKGNFPGRFSGRQFSNSRSEMNVSTLELGDSALYLCASMVSLGNTEAFFGQGTRLTVV.

The rearrangement uses TRBV28 and TRBJ2-5; 15 bases line up with TRBD2. The CDR3 has 18 amino acids. The V and J ends lost 5 bases and 2 bases, in that order; junction bases with no gene match: 9. Germline CDR1 MDHEN, CDR2 SYDVKM. CDR3 in amino acids: CASSTSGTSGRLQETQYF. The CDR3 bases are TGTGCCAGCAGTACCTCCGGGACTAGCGGGAGGTTACAAGAGACCCAGTACTTC.

The chain has TRBV28 and TRBJ2-1; TRBD1 matches 7 bases. Germline V gene data show CDR1 as MDHEN and CDR2 as SYDVKM. The CDR3 spans 14 residues. V lost 4 bases, J lost 3 bases, and 3 bases stayed unmatched. DNA for the CDR3: TGTGCCAGCAGTTACCGGGACAGCTACAATGAGCAGTTCTTC. This encodes CASSYRDSYNEQFF.

This chain joins TRBV30 and TRBJ2-3; D is ambiguous. The V end was cut by 5 bases, the J end by 5 bases, with 8 bases between. Germline V lookup: CDR1 GTSNPN, CDR2 SVGIG (reference sequence). The CDR3 contains 11 residues. The CDR3 is CAWDLLDTQYF. Written as DNA, the CDR3 is TGTGCCTGGGACCTTCTAGATACGCAGTATTTT.

V gene TRBV28 combines with J gene TRBJ2-6; D is undetermined. The CDR3 has 15 residues. The germline CDR1 and CDR2 sequences are MDHEN and SYDVKM. The V gene lost 8 bases and the J gene lost 0 bases, with 11 bases spanning the gap. CDR3 sequence: CASGLTVSGANVLTF. The CDR3 DNA follows: TGTGCCAGCGGGCTCACAGTCTCTGGGGCCAACGTCCTGACTTTC.

The chain combines TRBV4-1 with TRBJ2-7; the D is unclear. Per germline, CDR1 MGHRA and CDR2 YSYEKL. This CDR3 region has 13 residues. V was clipped by 3 bases and J by 3 bases, with 9 bases between them. The CDR3 DNA reads TGCGCCAGCAGCCAGGTGTTATTCTACGAGCAGTACTTC. Translating it yields CASSQVLFYEQYF.

CDR3 region: CASSPQDRDEQYF. The DNA for the CDR3 is TGTGCCAGCTCACCACAGGACAGGGACGAGCAGTACTTC. J is TRBJ2-7 and V is TRBV18; 8 bases fit TRBD1. The CDR3 covers 13 residues. The germline V gene encodes CDR1 KGHSH and CDR2 LQKENI. Germline trimming cut 1 base from V and 5 bases from J; bases unmatched to any gene: 1.

The chain couples TRBV5-1 to TRBJ2-2; TRBD2 might be the D (6 bases). V shed 0 bases and J shed 5 bases, with 14 bases lying between them. Germline V lookup: CDR1 SGHRS, CDR2 YFSETQ. This CDR3 has 16 residues. CDR3 protein: CASSLVRGRLTGELFF. As DNA, the CDR3 is TGCGCCAGCAGCTTGGTCCGTGGGAGGCTTACCGGGGAGCTGTTTTTT.

This chain links TRBV19 with TRBJ1-5; tentative D call: TRBD1 (5 bases). Trimming took 5 bases from V and 2 from J, leaving 10 bases between them. The CDR3 runs 14 residues. The V gene's germline CDR1 is LNHDA and CDR2 SQIVND (reference sequence). The CDR3 here is CASSARVGNQPQHF. DNA of the CDR3: TGTGCCAGTAGTGCCAGGGTCGGCAATCAGCCCCAGCATTTT.

V is TRBV7-9 and J is TRBJ2-2, with TRBD2 identical over 7 bases. Per germline, CDR1 SEHNR and CDR2 FQNEAQ (reference sequence). Trimming removed 4 bases from V and 7 bases from J; junction bases left unmatched: 15. CDR3 length: 17 amino acids. CDR3 sequence reads: CASSSPMGGNLGGELFF. CDR3 bases: TGTGCCAGCAGCTCCCCCATGGGAGGGAATCTTGGCGGGGAGCTGTTTTTT.

This clonotype turned up a few times. The gene calls are TRBV5-5 and TRBJ1-4; no clear D gene. Between the trimmed V and J ends, which lost 4 bases and 4 bases, there was a span of 17 bases. Germline CDR1 is SGHKS and CDR2 is YYEKEE (reference sequence). The CDR3 totals 16 residues. CDR3 bases: TGTGCCAGCAGCCTGACTGAACAGCACTATAATGAAAAACTGTTTTTT. Translation: CASSLTEQHYNEKLFF. Filled out from reference TRBV5-5 and TRBJ1-4, the complete variable domain reads DAGVTQSPTHLIKTRGQQVTLRCSPISGHKSVSWYQQVLGQGPQFIFQYYEKEERGRGNFPDRFSARQFPNYSSELNVNALLLGDSALYLCASSLTEQHYNEKLFFGSGTQLSVL.

The table lists this clonotype with a few counts. The gene calls are TRBV29-1 and TRBJ2-1, with no clear D. This CDR3 is 12 amino acids long. V was shortened by 7 bases and J by 5 bases, with 12 bases between the two germline ends. CDR1 is SQVTM and CDR2 is ANQGSEA in the germline V gene. CDR3 DNA sequence: TGCAGCGCCCGGTCCTTGGACAATGAGCAGTTCTTC. Its translation: CSARSLDNEQFF.

The V and J genes are TRBV20-1 and TRBJ2-1, with D possibly being TRBD1 or TRBD2 (6 bases each). CDR3 length: 12 amino acids. V was trimmed by 6 bases and J by 8 bases, leaving 14 bases between them. Germline CDR1 DFQATT, CDR2 SNEGSKA (reference sequence). CDR3 amino acids: CSAFSGADEQFF. CDR3 coding DNA: TGCAGTGCCTTCTCGGGGGCCGATGAGCAGTTCTTC.

The genes are TRBV4-1 and TRBJ2-7; D is unresolved. Germline V gives CDR1 MGHRA, CDR2 YSYEKL. This CDR3 comprises 15 residues. Trimming cost V 1 base and J 4 bases, with 14 bases left between them. The DNA of the CDR3 is TGCGCCAGCAGCCAAGTCTACGGAGAAGGGTACGAGCAGTACTTC. Its translation is CASSQVYGEGYEQYF.

V is TRBV6-2 or TRBV6-3 and J is TRBJ2-7, with no clear D. This CDR3 has 14 amino acids. CDR1 MNHEY and CDR2 SVGEGT come from the germline V gene. V was pared by 8 bases and J by 2 bases, with 16 bases between. CDR3 bases: TGTGCCAGCGGTGGGCCAAAGAGAACCTACGAGCAGTACTTC. Translating it yields CASGGPKRTYEQYF.